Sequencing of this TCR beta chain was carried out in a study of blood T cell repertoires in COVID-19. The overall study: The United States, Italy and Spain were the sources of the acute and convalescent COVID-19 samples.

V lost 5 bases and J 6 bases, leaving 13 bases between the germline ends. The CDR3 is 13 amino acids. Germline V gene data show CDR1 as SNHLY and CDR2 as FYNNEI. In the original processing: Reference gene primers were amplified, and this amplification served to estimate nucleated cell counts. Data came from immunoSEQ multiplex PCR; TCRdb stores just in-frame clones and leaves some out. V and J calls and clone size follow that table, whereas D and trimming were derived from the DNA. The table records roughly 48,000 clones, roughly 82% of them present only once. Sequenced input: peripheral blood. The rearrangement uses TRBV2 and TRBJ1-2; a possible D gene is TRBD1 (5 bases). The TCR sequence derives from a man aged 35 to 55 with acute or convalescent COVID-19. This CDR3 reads CASSSQGMNGYTF. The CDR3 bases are TGTGCCAGCAGTTCCCAGGGAATGAATGGCTACACCTTC.